This T cell receptor beta chain came from a study of prognosis after radiotherapy for stage I lung cancer. Study-level information: In total, roughly 13 men and several women took part as patients, aged 53 to 84 with a median of roughly 70 years. Study results and caveats: Patients' TRBV and TRBJ gene usage reportedly differed by presence or absence of metastases.

Trimming took 3 bases from V and 5 from J; bases not matched to a gene: 15. Germline V gene lookup returns CDR1 SGHNT and CDR2 YENEEA. CDR3 length: 17 amino acids. This clonotype rates as medium-sized (0.01 to 0.1%). The antigen remains unidentified. Starting from genomic DNA, TCR beta CDR3 was amplified through two-round multiplex PCR. Amplification during the initial PCR round employed primers specific to each TRBV and TRBJ gene. Via MiXCR, TCRdb re-called the multiplex PCR reads, giving one row per CDR3 protein. The sample contains over 25,000 distinct CDR3 sequences, around 46% of which appear only once. Sample collection consisted of about 6 milliliters of peripheral blood drawn at each of two time points.

This clonotype was sampled from a donor aged 50 or older with non-small cell lung cancer. The J gene is TRBJ2-7, the V gene TRBV11-3; 8 bases match TRBD1. The sequencing here drew on PBMCs, taken before or after stereotactic body radiation therapy (not recorded which). The CDR3 loop reads CASSFGQGRLSWNEQYF. For the CDR3, the DNA is TGTGCCAGCAGCTTTGGACAGGGTCGGCTTTCGTGGAACGAGCAGTACTTC.